What follows describes a single TCR beta chain. V was clipped by 0 bases and J by 4 bases; unmatched bases: 10. The length of the CDR3 is 17 residues. CDR1 and CDR2 (germline): LGHNA, YSLEER. Authors' data handling: Nucleated cell counts were estimated from reference gene primer amplification. Assay used: immunoSEQ multiplex PCR; TCRdb lists only in-frame clones, some missing. V, J and clone size derive from that table, while D and trimming were established from the DNA sequence. The sample holds more than 300,000 clones, about 90% seen once. Those enrolled in Seattle joined during active infection and were followed longitudinally afterward. This sample is drawn from a study of blood T cell repertoires in COVID-19. Study-level background: Researchers got acute and convalescent COVID-19 samples from the United States, Italy and Spain. T cells, B-cell-depleted T cells, or PBMCs provided the cDNA or gDNA that served as material.

The gene calls are TRBV4-3 and TRBJ2-5; TRBD2 matches at 8 bases. This clonotype originated in a woman aged 25 to 39 with COVID-19, enrolled during active disease. Sequencing was carried out using peripheral blood. In DNA, the CDR3 is TGCGCCAGCAGCCAAGATGTAGCGGGAAGGGCAGGAGAGACCCAGTACTTC. Encoded protein: CASSQDVAGRAGETQYF.